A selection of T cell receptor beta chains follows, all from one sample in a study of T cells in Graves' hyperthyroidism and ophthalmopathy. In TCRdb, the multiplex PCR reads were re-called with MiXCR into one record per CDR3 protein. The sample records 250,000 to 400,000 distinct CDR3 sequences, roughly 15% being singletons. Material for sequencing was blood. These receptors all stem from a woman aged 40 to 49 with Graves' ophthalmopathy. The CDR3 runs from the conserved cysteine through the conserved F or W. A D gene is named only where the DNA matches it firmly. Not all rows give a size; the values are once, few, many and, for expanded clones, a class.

CDR3 protein: CASSENRGLGGYTF
CDR3 DNA: TGTGCCAGCAGCGAGAACAGGGGGCTTGGCGGCTACACCTTC
J gene: TRBJ1-2
V gene: TRBV11-3
D gene: TRBD1
clone size: many

CDR3 protein: CASWGKGVHGYTF
CDR3 DNA: TGTGCCAGCTGGGGAAAGGGGGTTCATGGCTACACCTTC
J gene: TRBJ1-2
V gene: TRBV7-2
D gene: .
clone size: .

CDR3 protein: CATTNRAEAFF
CDR3 DNA: TGTGCCACCACAAATAGGGCTGAAGCTTTCTTT
J gene: TRBJ1-1
V gene: TRBV2
D gene: .
clone size: many

CDR3 protein: CSASSGANTGELFF
CDR3 DNA: TGCAGTGCTAGTAGCGGGGCGAACACCGGGGAGCTGTTTTTT
J gene: TRBJ2-2
V gene: TRBV20-1
D gene: TRBD2
clone size: many

CDR3 protein: CASSFHQTGGRGGYTF
CDR3 DNA: TGTGCCAGCAGTTTCCATCAGACAGGGGGCCGAGGTGGCTACACCTTC
J gene: TRBJ1-2
V gene: TRBV27
D gene: TRBD1
clone size: few

CDR3 protein: CATSEGRGTDTQYF
CDR3 DNA: TGTGCCACCAGCGAAGGGCGGGGCACAGATACGCAGTATTTT
J gene: TRBJ2-3
V gene: TRBV15
D gene: .
clone size: few

CDR3 protein: CSAPSGAFTDTQYF
CDR3 DNA: TGCAGCGCCCCTTCGGGGGCCTTCACAGATACGCAGTATTTT
J gene: TRBJ2-3
V gene: TRBV29-1
D gene: .
clone size: many

CDR3 protein: CASSHFSGLSYEQYF
CDR3 DNA: TGTGCCAGCAGTCACTTCTCGGGACTTTCCTACGAGCAGTACTTC
J gene: TRBJ2-7
V gene: TRBV14
D gene: .
clone size: .

CDR3 protein: CASTLGGGRPTRDGYTF
CDR3 DNA: TGTGCCAGCACCCTGGGGGGGGGCCGCCCTACCCGCGATGGCTACACCTTC
J gene: TRBJ1-2
V gene: TRBV7-9
D gene: .
clone size: few

CDR3 protein: CASSRGTSDLNEQFF
CDR3 DNA: TGTGCCAGCAGCAGAGGGACCAGCGACCTCAATGAGCAGTTCTTC
J gene: TRBJ2-1
V gene: TRBV5-5
D gene: .
clone size: .